This T cell receptor beta chain stems from a study of fetal regulatory T cell absence and autoimmunity. About the study: The IPEX patients lacked clinical diabetes but had exocrine pancreas autoimmunity.

Study-wide findings and caveats: Cord blood and pancreas showed broadly similar TRB gene family usage. Compared with cord blood, pancreas showed oligoclonal TCR enrichment, some clones over 95-fold.

On this clone itself: Its antigen remains unknown.

From germline, CDR1 is GTSNPN and CDR2 SVGIG (reference sequence). The V gene lost 4 bases and the J gene lost 8 bases, with 23 bases spanning the gap. The CDR3 totals 15 residues. Data came from immunoSEQ multiplex PCR; TCRdb stores just in-frame clones and leaves some out. The table lists around 45,000 clones, around 85% of them singletons. This receptor was identified in a newborn boy with IPEX syndrome. Sequencing was done on a sample of cord blood. The chain uses TRBV30 and TRBJ1-2, with a tentative D call TRBD1 (5 bases). CDR3 sequence (DNA): TGTGCCTGGATACGCTCCGGGACGGCGTCGAAAGGCTACACCTTC. The encoded protein is CAWIRSGTASKGYTF. Looking up the rest from reference TRBV30 and TRBJ1-2 gives the full variable domain: SQTIHQWPATLVQPVGSPLSLECTVEGTSNPNLYWYRQAAGRGLQLLFYSVGIGQISSEVPQNLSASRPQDRQFILSSKKLLLSDSGFYLCAWIRSGTASKGYTFGSGTRLTVV.